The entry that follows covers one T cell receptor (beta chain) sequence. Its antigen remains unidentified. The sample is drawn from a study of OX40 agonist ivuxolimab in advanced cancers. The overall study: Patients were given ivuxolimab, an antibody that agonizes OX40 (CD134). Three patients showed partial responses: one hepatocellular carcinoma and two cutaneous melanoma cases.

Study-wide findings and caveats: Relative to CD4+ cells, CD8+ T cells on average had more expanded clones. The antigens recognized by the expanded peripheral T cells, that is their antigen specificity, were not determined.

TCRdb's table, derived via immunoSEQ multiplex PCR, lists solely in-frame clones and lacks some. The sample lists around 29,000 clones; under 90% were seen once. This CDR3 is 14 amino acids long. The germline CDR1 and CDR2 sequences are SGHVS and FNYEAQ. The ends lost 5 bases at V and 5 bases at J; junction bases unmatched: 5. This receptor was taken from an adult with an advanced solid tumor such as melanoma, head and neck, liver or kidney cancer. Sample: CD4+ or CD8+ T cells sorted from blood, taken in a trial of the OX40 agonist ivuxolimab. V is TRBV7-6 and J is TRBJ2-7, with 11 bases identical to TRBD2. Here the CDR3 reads CASSPTSGSDEQYF. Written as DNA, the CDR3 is TGTGCCAGCAGCCCTACTAGCGGGAGTGACGAGCAGTACTTC.